A single sample gave rise to the 28 T cell receptor beta chains below, sequenced in a study of blood T cell repertoires in COVID-19. Sequencing used immunoSEQ multiplex PCR; TCRdb keeps in-frame clones, though not all of them. The table lists 350,000 to 400,000 clones, approximately 93% of them singletons. Sequenced sample: PBMCs or T cells enriched from blood (not recorded which). The receptor source for this set is a woman aged 35 to 49 who had been exposed to COVID-19.

This chain joins TRBV7-2 and TRBJ1-1, with 8 bases lining up with TRBD1. The CDR3 has 12 amino acids. CDR1 is SGHTA, CDR2 FQGNSA, per germline. Trimming took 7 bases from V and 4 from J; bases not matched to a gene: 2. CDR3 protein: CASNTGGTEAFF. The CDR3 coding sequence is TGTGCCAGCAATACAGGGGGCACTGAAGCTTTCTTT.

The genes are TRBV4-1 and TRBJ1-3; 7 bases are a match to TRBD1. Trimming took 2 bases from V and 6 from J; bases not matched to a gene: 10. The CDR3 is made up of 16 amino acids. Germline CDR1 MGHRA, CDR2 YSYEKL. CDR3 protein: CASSQLLGQDLNTIYF. The CDR3 DNA is TGCGCCAGCAGCCAACTTTTAGGACAGGATTTAAACACCATATATTTT.

This chain links TRBV7-3 with TRBJ2-2; D gene unclear. The germline CDR1 and CDR2 sequences are SGHTA and FQGTGA. Between the trimmed V and J ends, which lost 5 bases and 2 bases, there was a span of 6 bases. The CDR3 is 13 residues long. The CDR3 nucleotides read TGTGCCAGCAGCCCCACTAACACCGGGGAGCTGTTTTTT. It specifies CASSPTNTGELFF.

The V gene is TRBV30, the J gene TRBJ1-4; D uncertain. V dropped 0 bases and J dropped 8 bases, with 7 bases sitting between them. The CDR3 sequence is 12 residues long. Germline-derived CDR1 and CDR2 are GTSNPN and SVGIG (reference sequence). Here the CDR3 reads CAWSVRGEKLFF. CDR3 nucleotide sequence: TGTGCCTGGAGTGTACGAGGGGAAAAACTGTTTTTT. Combining the CDR3 with reference TRBV30 and TRBJ1-4 gives the whole variable domain SQTIHQWPATLVQPVGSPLSLECTVEGTSNPNLYWYRQAAGRGLQLLFYSVGIGQISSEVPQNLSASRPQDRQFILSSKKLLLSDSGFYLCAWSVRGEKLFFGSGTQLSVL.

J is TRBJ1-1 and V is TRBV4-1; 7 bases are shared with TRBD1. CDR1 is MGHRA and CDR2 is YSYEKL in the germline V gene. V was clipped by 5 bases and J by 0 bases; unmatched bases: 3. The CDR3 is 14 amino acids. CDR3 nucleotides: TGCGCCAGCAGCTCGGGACAGCTGAACACTGAAGCTTTCTTT. Its translation is CASSSGQLNTEAFF.

The chain joins TRBV27 to TRBJ1-5; possibly TRBD1 for D (6 bases). V lost 6 bases and J lost 6, with 15 bases in between. The CDR3 is 14 amino acids. Looked up from germline, CDR1 is MNHEY and CDR2 is SMNVEV (reference sequence). CDR3 region: CASSLAGDGQPQHF. The CDR3, as DNA: TGTGCCAGCAGCCTGGCAGGGGACGGTCAGCCCCAGCATTTT.

There are a few counts of this clone. The V call is TRBV25-1, the J call TRBJ1-4, with TRBD1 matching 8 bases. The trim removed 2 bases at V and 3 bases at J, leaving 8 bases unmatched. Germline V gene lookup returns CDR1 MGHDK and CDR2 SYGVNS. This CDR3 is built from 17 residues. The CDR3 DNA sequence: TGTGCCAGCAGTGAACCCCCCGGGGGACAGGCTAATGAAAAACTGTTTTTT. Protein product: CASSEPPGGQANEKLFF.

The rearrangement uses TRBV19 and TRBJ1-5, with 7 bases identical to TRBD1. V was pared by 11 bases and J by 4 bases, with 17 bases of the junction left unmatched. The CDR3 consists of 16 residues. Germline V CDR1 and CDR2: LNHDA, SQIVND (reference sequence). DNA for the CDR3: TGTGCCTCATCCCTAGGAGAGGGGGCTTTAAATCAGCCCCAGCATTTT. This gives the protein CASSLGEGALNQPQHF.

The rearrangement uses TRBV30 and TRBJ2-2; 7 nucleotides match TRBD1. Germline-derived CDR1 and CDR2 are GTSNPN and SVGIG (reference sequence). V lost 3 bases to trimming and J lost 7 bases; unmatched junction nucleotides: 5. The CDR3 is 13 residues long. CDR3 region: CAWRTGNIGELFF. The CDR3 region has the DNA TGTGCCTGGAGGACAGGGAATATCGGGGAGCTGTTTTTT.

The J gene is TRBJ2-1, the V gene TRBV10-1; D is possibly TRBD2 (5 bases). Germline V gene sequence: CDR1 WNHNN, CDR2 SYGVQD (reference sequence). The V end was cut by 3 bases, the J end by 14 bases, with 14 bases between. This CDR3 contains 12 residues. CDR3 coding DNA: TGCGCCAGCAGTGAAGGTGCGTTAGCGAAGTTCTTC. Its translation: CASSEGALAKFF.

The J gene is TRBJ2-1, the V gene TRBV7-9; unclear D gene. Trimming left V 2 bases short and J 2 bases short, with 7 bases between. Germline V gene sequence: CDR1 SEHNR, CDR2 FQNEAQ (reference sequence). CDR3 length: 14 residues. Written as DNA, the CDR3 is TGTGCCAGCAGCTTACTCCAGGCCTACAATGAGCAGTTCTTC. This sequence encodes CASSLLQAYNEQFF.

The rearrangement links TRBV7-9 to TRBJ2-2; 8 nucleotides match TRBD2. V lost 6 bases to trimming and J lost 9 bases; unmatched junction nucleotides: 15. Germline V lookup: CDR1 SEHNR, CDR2 FQNEAQ (reference sequence). This CDR3 spans 16 amino acids. CDR3 DNA sequence: TGTGCCAGCAGTCGCACTAGCGGCCCTGGAGGTTGGGAGCTGTTTTTT. Translation gives CASSRTSGPGGWELFF.

This clone has only one observation. This chain links TRBV6-5 with TRBJ1-6; 10 nucleotides align to TRBD1. This CDR3 contains 15 residues. With 6 bases clipped from V and 8 bases from J, the junction kept 7 bases outside the gene matches. The V gene's germline CDR1 is MNHEY and CDR2 SVGAGI. The CDR3 coding sequence is TGTGCCAGCAGCAGATTGGGACAGGGGTATTCACCCCTCCACTTT. As protein: CASSRLGQGYSPLHF.

The chain combines TRBV6-5 with TRBJ2-7; D uncertain. Germline loops: CDR1 MNHEY, CDR2 SVGAGI. V was cut by 3 bases and J by 0 bases, with 9 bases left in between. The CDR3 has 14 residues. In nucleotides, the CDR3 is TGTGCCAGCAGTTATTCTTGGAGCTCCTACGAGCAGTACTTC. This gives the protein CASSYSWSSYEQYF.

The rearrangement links TRBV14 to TRBJ2-3; maybe TRBD1 (5 bases). The V gene lost 1 base and the J gene lost 2 bases, with 10 bases spanning the gap. The CDR3 consists of 15 residues. The germline CDR1 and CDR2 sequences are SGHDN and FVKESK. CDR3 sequence reads: CASSQGPDNTDTQYF. The DNA of the CDR3 is TGTGCCAGCAGCCAAGGGCCGGACAACACAGATACGCAGTATTTT.

This CDR3 is CASTRRGGHVEQFF. CDR3 sequence (DNA): TGTGCCAGCACCCGACGGGGGGGCCACGTTGAGCAGTTCTTC. The V call is TRBV7-2, the J call TRBJ2-1; 8 bases map to TRBD2. The V gene's germline CDR1 is SGHTA and CDR2 FQGNSA. CDR3 length: 14 residues. V shed 7 bases, J shed 9 bases, and the junction held 11 bases outside the gene matches. Full variable domain (rest looked up from reference TRBV7-2 and TRBJ2-1): GAGVSQSPSNKVTEKGKDVELRCDPISGHTALYWYRQSLGQGLEFLIYFQGNSAPDKSGLPSDRFSAERTGGSVSTLTIQRTQQEDSAVYLCASTRRGGHVEQFFGPGTRLTVL.

This chain joins TRBV5-1 and TRBJ1-1; no reliable D call. Germline V gene data show CDR1 as SGHRS and CDR2 as YFSETQ. The V and J ends lost 2 bases and 7 bases respectively, with 18 bases between them. The CDR3 is made up of 15 amino acids. Written as DNA, the CDR3 is TGCGCCAGCAGCTTAACCACCGGGGTACGAAATGAAGCTTTCTTT. Translation gives CASSLTTGVRNEAFF.

The chain links TRBV7-3 to TRBJ2-2, with D perhaps TRBD2 (7 bases). With 5 bases removed from V and 0 bases from J, the gap between germline ends came to 10 bases. The CDR3 is made up of 15 amino acids. Germline V gene lookup returns CDR1 SGHTA and CDR2 FQGTGA. CDR3 nucleotide sequence: TGTGCCAGCAGCCCCGGGGGGCCGAACACCGGGGAGCTGTTTTTT. It yields the protein CASSPGGPNTGELFF.

This clone appeared a single time. This chain's CDR3 is CASSQGFGQGVSEAFF. CDR3 sequence (DNA): TGCGCCAGCAGCCAAGGGTTCGGACAGGGGGTTTCTGAAGCTTTCTTT. The genes are TRBV4-1 and TRBJ1-1, with 10 bases matching TRBD1. Looked up from germline, CDR1 is MGHRA and CDR2 is YSYEKL. V shed 1 base and J 6 bases; nucleotides not matched to a gene: 8. The CDR3 is made up of 16 amino acids.

The rearrangement links TRBV25-1 to TRBJ1-2, with D uncertain. Germline CDR1 and CDR2: MGHDK and SYGVNS. The V gene lost 4 bases and the J gene lost 4 bases, with 10 bases spanning the gap. The CDR3 runs 13 residues. Written as DNA, the CDR3 is TGTGCCAGCAGTGGGTGGCCCCCCTATGGCTACACCTTC. Its protein product is CASSGWPPYGYTF.

DNA for the CDR3: TGTGCCAGCAGCTTGTCGACGGGCTCTGGAAACACCATATATTTT. The encoded protein is CASSLSTGSGNTIYF. The chain couples TRBV5-6 to TRBJ1-3, with D uncertain. The germline V gene encodes CDR1 SGHDT and CDR2 YYEEEE. CDR3 length: 15 residues. V shed 1 base and J shed 0 bases, with 8 bases lying between them.

This clone appeared once. The chain uses TRBV12-5 and TRBJ2-1; 15 positions agree with TRBD2. J was trimmed by 9 bases and V by 6 bases; bases with no gene match: 15. The CDR3 has 18 residues. Germline V gene sequence: CDR1 LGHNT, CDR2 FRNRAP. In DNA form, the CDR3 reads TGTGCTAGTGGGACGCAGGGCGCCGGACTAGCGGGAGGGGGTGAGCAGTTCTTC. Translation: CASGTQGAGLAGGGEQFF.

The J gene is TRBJ2-5, the V gene TRBV5-1, with no clear D. Germline lookup yields CDR1 SGHRS and CDR2 YFSETQ. The V gene lost 5 bases and the J gene lost 3 bases, with 17 bases spanning the gap. The CDR3 runs to 15 residues. The CDR3 DNA reads TGCGCCAGCAGTCCGGTCGGTGTGCAGGAAGAGACCCAGTACTTC. This gives the protein CASSPVGVQEETQYF.

The chain joins TRBV9 to TRBJ2-2, with 7 bases that match TRBD1. CDR1 and CDR2 (germline): SGDLS, YYNGEE. J was trimmed by 2 bases and V by 1 base; bases with no gene match: 5. The CDR3 is made up of 16 amino acids. For the CDR3, the DNA is TGTGCCAGCAGCGTATTGACAGGGACAAACACCGGGGAGCTGTTTTTT. Translation gives CASSVLTGTNTGELFF.

The chain uses TRBV6-5 and TRBJ1-2; 11 positions match TRBD1. There are 14 residues in the CDR3. The J segment lost 2 bases and the V segment lost 9 bases, leaving 5 bases of the junction unmatched. Germline V lookup: CDR1 MNHEY, CDR2 SVGAGI. CDR3 DNA: TGTGCCAGTACTGGACAGGGGGCGAACTATGGCTACACCTTC. It yields the protein CASTGQGANYGYTF.

The rearrangement joins TRBV30 to TRBJ1-2; 7 bases fit TRBD1. The V gene's germline CDR1 is GTSNPN and CDR2 SVGIG (reference sequence). The CDR3 has 13 amino acids. The ends lost 5 bases at V and 3 bases at J; junction bases unmatched: 6. The CDR3 spells CAWAGTVDYGYTF. CDR3 bases: TGTGCCTGGGCCGGGACAGTCGACTATGGCTACACCTTC. The full variable domain, rest sourced from reference TRBV30 and TRBJ1-2, is SQTIHQWPATLVQPVGSPLSLECTVEGTSNPNLYWYRQAAGRGLQLLFYSVGIGQISSEVPQNLSASRPQDRQFILSSKKLLLSDSGFYLCAWAGTVDYGYTFGSGTRLTVV.

The chain joins TRBV7-9 to TRBJ1-2; 7 positions match TRBD1. The CDR3 has 15 amino acids. The junction had 9 bases not matched to a gene; V was cut back by 4 bases and J by 4 bases. Germline V gene sequence: CDR1 SEHNR, CDR2 FQNEAQ (reference sequence). This CDR3 is CASSSLDRESYGYTF. The CDR3 DNA reads as TGTGCCAGCAGCTCCTTAGACAGGGAGAGCTATGGCTACACCTTC.

The table lists this clone with a count of one. The rearrangement links TRBV6-1 to TRBJ1-5; 7 bases line up with TRBD1. This CDR3 contains 15 residues. The J segment lost 3 bases and the V segment lost 0 bases, leaving 2 bases of the junction unmatched. CDR1 and CDR2 from the germline V gene are MNHNS and SASEGT. For the CDR3, the DNA is TGTGCCAGCAGTGAAGCAGGGGGCGTCAATCAGCCCCAGCATTTT. The encoded protein is CASSEAGGVNQPQHF.